The 21 T cell receptor beta chains in this list originate from one sample, sequenced in a study of blood T cell repertoires in COVID-19. Sequencing used immunoSEQ multiplex PCR; TCRdb keeps in-frame clones, though not all of them. The sample contains about 500,000 clones, about 91% of which appear only once. Sequencing was done on a sample of peripheral blood. The receptors here all came from a young man with COVID-19, enrolled during active disease.

V is TRBV28 and J is TRBJ2-7; 7 bases match TRBD2. Germline V lookup: CDR1 MDHEN, CDR2 SYDVKM. The CDR3 is 14 residues long. J was trimmed by 2 bases and V by 4 bases; bases with no gene match: 5. This CDR3 reads CASSSRLAAYEQYF. For the CDR3, the DNA is TGTGCCAGCAGTTCCCGACTAGCTGCCTACGAGCAGTACTTC.

This clone has just one count. The chain carries TRBV5-5 and TRBJ2-5; no clear D gene. Germline CDR1 reads SGHKS; CDR2 reads YYEKEE (reference sequence). CDR3 length: 11 amino acids. Trimming pared 1 base from V and 9 bases from J, leaving 7 bases between. The CDR3 DNA follows: TGTGCCAGCAGCTTGAGAGGAGCCCAGTACTTC. This gives the protein CASSLRGAQYF. The variable domain in full, with the rest retrieved from reference TRBV5-5 and TRBJ2-5, is DAGVTQSPTHLIKTRGQQVTLRCSPISGHKSVSWYQQVLGQGPQFIFQYYEKEERGRGNFPDRFSARQFPNYSSELNVNALLLGDSALYLCASSLRGAQYFGPGTRLLVL.

This clone was recorded once. CDR3 in amino acids: CASKNRGSAIYGYTF. The CDR3 region has the DNA TGTGCCAGCAAAAATAGGGGCAGCGCGATCTATGGCTACACCTTC. The J gene is TRBJ1-2, the V gene TRBV28; a possible D gene is TRBD1 (5 bases). Germline CDR1 is MDHEN and CDR2 is SYDVKM. The CDR3 runs to 15 residues. With 7 bases removed from V and 4 bases from J, the gap between germline ends came to 19 bases.

The chain recombines TRBV9 with TRBJ1-4, with 8 bases lining up with TRBD1. This CDR3 is built from 13 residues. V gave up 5 bases and J gave up 7 bases; unmatched junction bases: 4. The germline V gene has CDR1 SGDLS and CDR2 YYNGEE. This CDR3 reads CASRGTGGEKLFF. CDR3 bases: TGTGCCAGCAGGGGGACAGGAGGTGAAAAACTGTTTTTT.

This chain connects TRBV15 to TRBJ1-4; 9 bases align to TRBD1. CDR1 and CDR2 from the germline V gene are LNHNV and YYDKDF (reference sequence). The length of the CDR3 is 14 residues. The ends lost 2 bases at V and 8 bases at J; junction bases unmatched: 3. CDR3 region: CATSRTGTGEKLFF. The CDR3 nucleotides read TGTGCCACCAGCAGAACTGGGACAGGGGAAAAACTGTTTTTT.

The J gene is TRBJ2-5, the V gene TRBV2, with 10 bases lining up with TRBD2. The CDR3 spans 12 residues. Germline-derived CDR1 and CDR2 are SNHLY and FYNNEI. V lost 2 bases and J lost 9; bases outside the gene matches: 0. The CDR3 sequence is CASSELAGAQYF. The CDR3 region has the DNA TGTGCCAGCAGTGAACTAGCGGGAGCCCAGTACTTC.

V and J are TRBV7-2 and TRBJ1-5; maybe TRBD1 (5 bases). The germline gives CDR1 SGHTA, CDR2 FQGNSA. The CDR3 totals 16 residues. V dropped 0 bases and J dropped 0 bases, with 9 bases sitting between them. This CDR3 is CASSLAGVSSNQPQHF. DNA of the CDR3: TGTGCCAGCAGCTTAGCAGGGGTCAGTAGCAATCAGCCCCAGCATTTT.

This clone is a singleton in its sample. The gene calls are TRBV27 and TRBJ2-5; tentatively, D is TRBD1 (5 bases). Trimming left V 7 bases short and J 4 bases short, with 13 bases between. Germline-derived CDR1 and CDR2 are MNHEY and SMNVEV (reference sequence). The CDR3 extends over 13 amino acids. The DNA of the CDR3 is TGTGCCAGCACGGCCCAGGGCGGAGAGACCCAGTACTTC. The encoded protein is CASTAQGGETQYF.

The CDR3 sequence: CASSDSAKTADTQYF. The CDR3, as DNA: TGCGCCAGCAGTGACAGCGCCAAGACGGCAGATACGCAGTATTTT. This chain links TRBV10-1 with TRBJ2-3; D unclear. Germline V CDR1 and CDR2: WNHNN, SYGVQD (reference sequence). V was trimmed by 3 bases and J by 4 bases, leaving 14 bases between them. The length of the CDR3 is 15 residues.

The V gene is TRBV7-2, the J gene TRBJ2-1; no clear D gene. Looked up from germline, CDR1 is SGHTA and CDR2 is FQGNSA. The CDR3 is 15 amino acids. V gave up 1 base and J gave up 5 bases, with 12 bases separating them. For the CDR3, the DNA is TGTGCCAGCAGCTTAGATCACAGTTTCAACAATGAGCAGTTCTTC. Encoded protein: CASSLDHSFNNEQFF.

The V call is TRBV7-8, the J call TRBJ2-5; 12 nucleotides match TRBD2. Germline V lookup: CDR1 SGHVS, CDR2 FQNEAQ. The CDR3 is made up of 17 amino acids. Trimming cost V 5 bases and J 0 bases; bases outside gene matches: 7. Written as DNA, the CDR3 is TGTGCCAGCAGCCTAAAGGGACTAGCGGGTTACCAAGAGACCCAGTACTTC. Translation: CASSLKGLAGYQETQYF.

V is TRBV7-9 and J is TRBJ2-3, with D maybe TRBD2 (5 bases). The CDR3 has 19 amino acids. The germline V gene encodes CDR1 SEHNR and CDR2 FQNEAQ (reference sequence). V shed 7 bases and J shed 1 base, with 27 bases lying between them. The CDR3 reads CASISPVTGWAGRTDTQYF. CDR3 nucleotides: TGTGCCAGCATCTCCCCGGTTACGGGTTGGGCGGGCCGCACAGATACGCAGTATTTT.

The V and J genes are TRBV7-9 and TRBJ2-5, with D possibly matching TRBD1 (5 bases). The V gene lost 5 bases and the J gene lost 5 bases, with 21 bases spanning the gap. This CDR3 is built from 16 residues. Germline CDR1 is SEHNR and CDR2 is FQNEAQ (reference sequence). The CDR3 loop reads CASSPPLGRVGETQYF. The CDR3 nucleotides read TGTGCCAGCAGCCCCCCGCTTGGCAGGGTAGGGGAGACCCAGTACTTC.

On this clone itself: The same CDR3 is also encoded by other DNA sequences in this sample. CDR3 residues: CASSLTGNYGYTF. The CDR3 DNA sequence: TGTGCCAGCAGTCTCACAGGGAACTATGGCTACACCTTC. The chain uses TRBV12-3 or TRBV12-4 and TRBJ1-2; the D gene is possibly TRBD1 (6 bases). V lost 5 bases, J lost 2 bases, and 9 bases lay in between. This CDR3 is built from 13 residues.

This chain joins TRBV18 and TRBJ2-4; D call uncertain. The germline V and J ends were trimmed by 6 bases and 5 bases, with 11 bases remaining between them. The CDR3 is 13 residues long. CDR1 and CDR2 (germline): KGHSH, LQKENI. CDR3 nucleotides: TGTGCCAGCTCTGAGAACCGTGAAAACATTCAGTACTTC. Residues: CASSENRENIQYF.

The J gene is TRBJ1-2, the V gene TRBV10-2; D is ambiguous. The CDR3 extends over 13 amino acids. V was trimmed by 2 bases and J by 0 bases, leaving 4 bases between them. Germline CDR1 and CDR2: WSHSY and SAAADI. The CDR3 reads CASSEEANYGYTF. The CDR3 DNA follows: TGCGCCAGCAGTGAGGAGGCTAACTATGGCTACACCTTC.

The CDR3 loop is CASSGARGRYEQYF. The CDR3, as DNA: TGTGCCAGCAGTGGAGCGCGGGGCCGGTACGAGCAGTACTTC. The rearrangement joins TRBV2 to TRBJ2-7; D may be TRBD2 (6 bases). The CDR3 has 14 amino acids. From germline, CDR1 is SNHLY and CDR2 FYNNEI. V lost 4 bases to trimming and J lost 4 bases, with 14 bases between them. The full variable domain, completed using reference TRBV2 and TRBJ2-7, is EPEVTQTPSHQVTQMGQEVILRCVPISNHLYFYWYRQILGQKVEFLVSFYNNEISEKSEIFDDQFSVERPDGSNFTLKIRSTKLEDSAMYFCASSGARGRYEQYFGPGTRLTVT.

This clone occurred once. The chain couples TRBV5-5 to TRBJ2-7; a weak D match, TRBD1 (6 bases). The CDR3 is made up of 14 amino acids. V was clipped by 0 bases and J by 9 bases, with 16 bases between them. Germline lookup yields CDR1 SGHKS and CDR2 YYEKEE (reference sequence). CDR3 in amino acids: CASSLDTGLRGQYF. CDR3 nucleotides: TGTGCCAGCAGCTTGGACACAGGGCTCAGGGGGCAGTACTTC.

The V and J genes are TRBV12-3 or TRBV12-4 and TRBJ1-2, with no clear D. This CDR3 region has 11 residues. The V gene lost 5 bases and the J gene lost 4 bases, with 5 bases spanning the gap. CDR3 coding DNA: TGTGCCAGCAGTGGCCTCTATGGCTACACCTTC. The encoded protein is CASSGLYGYTF.

The genes are TRBV19 and TRBJ2-1; 7 bases map to TRBD1. Germline values: CDR1 LNHDA, CDR2 SQIVND (reference sequence). The CDR3 is 15 residues long. Unmatched junction bases numbered 8, after V lost 4 bases and J lost 5 bases. CDR3 region: CASSTPFQGDNEQFF. CDR3 coding DNA: TGTGCCAGTAGTACTCCTTTTCAGGGGGACAATGAGCAGTTCTTC.

This sequence joins TRBV7-2 and TRBJ2-7; tentatively, D is TRBD2 (6 bases). CDR3 length: 13 residues. CDR1 and CDR2 from the germline V gene are SGHTA and FQGNSA. V lost 1 base, J lost 6 bases, and 10 bases lay in between. The CDR3 reads CASSLGLGLEQYF. Written as DNA, the CDR3 is TGTGCCAGCAGCTTAGGACTAGGCCTCGAGCAGTACTTC.